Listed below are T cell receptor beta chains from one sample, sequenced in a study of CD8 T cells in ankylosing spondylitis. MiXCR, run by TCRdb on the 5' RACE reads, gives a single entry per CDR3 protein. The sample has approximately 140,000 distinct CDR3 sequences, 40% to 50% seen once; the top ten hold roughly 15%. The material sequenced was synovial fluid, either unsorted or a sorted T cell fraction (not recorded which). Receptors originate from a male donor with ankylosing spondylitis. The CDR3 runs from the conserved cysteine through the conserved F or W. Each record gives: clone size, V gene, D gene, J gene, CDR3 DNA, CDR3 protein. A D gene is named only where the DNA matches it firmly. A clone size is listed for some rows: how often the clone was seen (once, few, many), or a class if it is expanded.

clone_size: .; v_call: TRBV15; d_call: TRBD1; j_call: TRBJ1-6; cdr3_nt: TGTGCCACCACAAAAGGGACAGTCAATTCACCCCTCCACTTT; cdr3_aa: CATTKGTVNSPLHF
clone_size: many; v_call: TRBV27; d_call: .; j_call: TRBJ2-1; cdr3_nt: TGTGCCAGCATAGGGCTCACCTACAATGAGCAGTTCTTC; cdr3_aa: CASIGLTYNEQFF
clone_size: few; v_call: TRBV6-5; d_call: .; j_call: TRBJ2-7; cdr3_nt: TGTGCCAGCAGTTACGTTGGCATAACCTACGAGCAGTACTTC; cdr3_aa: CASSYVGITYEQYF
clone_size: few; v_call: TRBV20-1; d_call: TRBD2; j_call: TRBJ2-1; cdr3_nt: TGCAGTGCTAGAGACCGGGACTACATTTATAATGAGCAGTTCTTC; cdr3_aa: CSARDRDYIYNEQFF
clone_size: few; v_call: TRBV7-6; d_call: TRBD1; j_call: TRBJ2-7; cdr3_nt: TGTGCCAGCAGCTTAGAGCAGGGGGCTCTCTACGAGCAGTACTTC; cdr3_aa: CASSLEQGALYEQYF
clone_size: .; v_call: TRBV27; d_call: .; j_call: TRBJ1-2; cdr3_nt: TGTGCCAGCAGTCCTGCCTCGGCCGGCGGCTATGGCTACACCTTC; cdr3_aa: CASSPASAGGYGYTF
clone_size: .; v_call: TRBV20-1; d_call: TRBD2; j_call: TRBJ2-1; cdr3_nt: TGCAGTGCTAGAGAGATCCTAAGCGGGGGGGAGTACAATGAGCAGTTCTTC; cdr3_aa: CSAREILSGGEYNEQFF
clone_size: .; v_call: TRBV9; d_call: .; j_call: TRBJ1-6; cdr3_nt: TGTGCCAGCAGCTCGGACGGGAGCTCCTATAATTCACCCCTCCACTTT; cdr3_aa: CASSSDGSSYNSPLHF
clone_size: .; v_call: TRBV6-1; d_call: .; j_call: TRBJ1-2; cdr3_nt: TGTGCCAGCAATTATGGCTACACCTTC; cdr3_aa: CASNYGYTF
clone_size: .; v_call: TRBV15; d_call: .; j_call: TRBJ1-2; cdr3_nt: TGTGCCACCAGCAGAAACCCGGGGAATAACTATGGCTACACCTTC; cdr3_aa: CATSRNPGNNYGYTF
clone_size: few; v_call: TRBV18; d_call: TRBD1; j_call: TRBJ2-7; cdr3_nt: TGTGCCAGCTCACCAGGGACAGACTCCTACGAGCAGTACTTC; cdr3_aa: CASSPGTDSYEQYF
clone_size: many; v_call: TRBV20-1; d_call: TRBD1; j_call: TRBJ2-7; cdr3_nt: TGCAGTGCTAGAGAAAGGGGACAGAACTATTACGAGCAGTACTTC; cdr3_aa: CSARERGQNYYEQYF
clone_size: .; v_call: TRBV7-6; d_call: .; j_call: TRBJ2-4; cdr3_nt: TGTGCCAGCAGCTTGGGACCGTCAAGGGCCAAAAACATTCAGTACTTC; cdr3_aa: CASSLGPSRAKNIQYF
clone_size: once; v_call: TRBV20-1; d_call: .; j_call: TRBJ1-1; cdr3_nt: TGCAGTGCCGTCGCTGAGGCAGCCGTAACGGTAGCTTTCTTT; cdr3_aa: CSAVAEAAVTVAFF
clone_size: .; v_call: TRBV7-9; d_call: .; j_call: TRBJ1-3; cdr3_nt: TGTGCCAGCAGCTTAATGGGGGGAAACACCATATATTTT; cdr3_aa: CASSLMGGNTIYF
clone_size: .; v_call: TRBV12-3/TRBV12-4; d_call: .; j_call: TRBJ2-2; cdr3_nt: TGTGCCAGCAGTCTCTGGACCCGGAACACCGGGGAGCTGTTTTTT; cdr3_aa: CASSLWTRNTGELFF
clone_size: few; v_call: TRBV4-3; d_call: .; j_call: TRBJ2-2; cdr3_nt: TGCGCCAGCAGCCAAGACTCCCCAGCGTCGAGAGGGGAGCTGTTTTTT; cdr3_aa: CASSQDSPASRGELFF
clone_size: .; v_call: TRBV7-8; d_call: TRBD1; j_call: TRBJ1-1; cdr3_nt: TGTGCCAGCAGCTATCGGGACAGGGTGTACACTGAAGCTTTCTTT; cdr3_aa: CASSYRDRVYTEAFF
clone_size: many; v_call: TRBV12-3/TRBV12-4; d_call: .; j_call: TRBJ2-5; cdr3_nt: TGTGCCAGCTCCGGCGGGCTAGCAGTTATCCGGGAGACCCAGTACTTC; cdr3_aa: CASSGGLAVIRETQYF
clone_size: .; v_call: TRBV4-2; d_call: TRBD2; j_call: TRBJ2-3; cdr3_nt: TGTGCCAGCAGTTGGGAGGGGAGGCGCCACACAGATACGCAGTATTTT; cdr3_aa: CASSWEGRRHTDTQYF
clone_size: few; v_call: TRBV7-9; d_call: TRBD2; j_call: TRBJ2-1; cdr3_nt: TGTGCCAGCAGCTTAGCTAGCGGGGGGGCAGGTGAGCAGTTCTTC; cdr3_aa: CASSLASGGAGEQFF
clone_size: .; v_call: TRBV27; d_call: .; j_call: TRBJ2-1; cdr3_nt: TGTGCCAGCAGTACAGGATCCAAAGGGGGTCTGGGGGACAATGAGCAGTTCTTC; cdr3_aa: CASSTGSKGGLGDNEQFF
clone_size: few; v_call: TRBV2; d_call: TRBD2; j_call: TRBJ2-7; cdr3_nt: TGTGCCAGCTGGGGCGGGACTAGCGGTTACGAGCAGTACTTC; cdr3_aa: CASWGGTSGYEQYF
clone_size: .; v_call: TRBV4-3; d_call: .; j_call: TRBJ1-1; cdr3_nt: TGCGCCAGCAGCCAAGACCCCGTGGGGGGGATGAACACTGAAGCTTTCTTT; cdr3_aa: CASSQDPVGGMNTEAFF
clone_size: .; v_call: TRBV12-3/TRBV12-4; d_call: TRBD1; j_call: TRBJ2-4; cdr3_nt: TGTGCCAGCAGCCCGACAGGGTTCGCGCAGTACTTC; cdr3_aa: CASSPTGFAQYF
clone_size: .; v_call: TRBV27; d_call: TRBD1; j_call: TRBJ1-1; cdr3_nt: TGTGCCAGCAGCACGACAGGGGGCAAGAACACTGAAGCTTTCTTT; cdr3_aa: CASSTTGGKNTEAFF
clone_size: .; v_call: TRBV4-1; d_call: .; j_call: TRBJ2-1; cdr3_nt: TGCGCCAGCAGCCAGCCGAGACGGAACAATGAGCAGTTCTTC; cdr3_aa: CASSQPRRNNEQFF
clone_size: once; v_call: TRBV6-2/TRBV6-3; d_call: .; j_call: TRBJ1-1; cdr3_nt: TGTGCCAGCAGTTACTCGATGTCTTATAACACTGAAGCTTTCTTT; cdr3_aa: CASSYSMSYNTEAFF